The present entry profiles one T cell receptor beta chain with its context. As yet, its antigen is unknown. The data originate from a study of siplizumab effects on memory and regulatory T cells. Study results and limitations: Naive T cells were seen as more diverse than memory cells and as major alloresponse contributors. Siplizumab, the agent tested, significantly reduced alloreactive sequences traceable to unstimulated CD4+ memory cells. Controls showed an average of roughly 27% Treg-derived mappable alloreactive CD4+ clones, while siplizumab showed 55% to 80%.

Data came from immunoSEQ multiplex PCR; TCRdb stores just in-frame clones and leaves some out. The sample has approximately 120,000 clones, 93% seen once. Germline V gene lookup returns CDR1 LNHDA and CDR2 SQIVND (reference sequence). The CDR3 is made up of 17 amino acids. The junction had 4 bases not matched to a gene; V was cut back by 1 base and J by 4 bases. Sample: non-Treg CD4+ T cells sorted from blood. V and J are TRBV19 and TRBJ2-1; TRBD2 aligns across 13 bases. This clonotype originated in a human donor in good health. CDR3 amino acids: CASSIGPTSGGYNEQFF. The DNA for the CDR3 is TGTGCCAGTAGTATAGGCCCGACTAGCGGGGGGTACAATGAGCAGTTCTTC. Together with reference TRBV19 and TRBJ2-1, the CDR3 gives the full variable domain: DGGITQSPKYLFRKEGQNVTLSCEQNLNHDAMYWYRQDPGQGLRLIYYSQIVNDFQKGDIAEGYSVSREKKESFPLTVTSAQKNPTAFYLCASSIGPTSGGYNEQFFGPGTRLTVL.